The present entry profiles one TCR beta chain with its context. In the study's own analysis: For nucleated cells, counts were estimated from reference gene primer amplification. Method: immunoSEQ multiplex PCR; TCRdb's copy keeps in-frame clones and lacks some. For V, J and clone size, that table is used; D and trimming come from the DNA. This sample has some 130,000 clones; roughly 90% occur once, and the top ten carry about 4.4%. The germline gives CDR1 SGHRS, CDR2 YFSETQ. CDR3 length: 15 residues. Germline trimming cut 5 bases from V and 5 bases from J; bases unmatched to any gene: 7. The sample comes from a study of blood T cell repertoires in COVID-19. Study-level background: Spain, Italy and the United States supplied samples that represented acute and convalescent COVID-19. Sample material is recorded as cDNA or gDNA derived from T cells, B-cell-depleted T cells, or PBMCs.

This chain connects TRBV5-1 to TRBJ1-6; 7 bases fit TRBD1. Input material: peripheral blood. The origin of this receptor is a man between 60 and 70 years old with COVID-19, enrolled during active disease. CDR3 sequence: CASRTTGDHNSPLHF. In DNA, the CDR3 is TGCGCCAGCAGGACTACAGGGGACCATAATTCACCCCTCCACTTT.